The T cell receptor beta chain described here comes from a study of blood T cells in healthy people across ages (dated by TCRdb to 2013 to 2016). Notes on the research overall: Template switching captured roughly one uniquely barcoded TCR beta cDNA molecule per two T cells in model experiments. To track age-related changes in TCR beta repertoire diversity, the study relied on deep sequencing normalized with unique cDNA molecular identifiers. Donors were grouped into four age groups: young (average roughly 17 years), middle-aged (around 39), aged (approximately 58) and long-lived (approximately 75). Donors of different ages were randomly distributed across sequencing lanes to avoid experimental bias. The study analyzed two additional independent replicas of 1 million unique cDNA reads from the same blood draw for two donors, one aged 18 to 30 and one aged 80 or older. The full study reports these points: Observed TCR beta diversity per million T cells fell roughly linearly with age, and a significant reduction was already apparent by age about 43. Because donor CMV infection status was unknown, age-related changes in expanded clonotypes were potentially confounded. Since profiling was done on bulk unsorted PBMCs, naive and antigen-experienced compartments could not be conclusively compared. The long-lived group showed more naive CD4+ T cells, fewer expanded clones and increased TCR diversity than the aged group, suggesting age selection. Estimates of total diversity based on one million sequenced T cells were considered lower bounds and underestimates. Observed TCR beta diversity correlated strongly with the percentage of naive T cells measured by flow cytometry.

Systemically healthy Caucasian individuals from Russia, 39 in total and aged roughly 6 to 90 years, were included as donors. Ten milliliters of peripheral blood were collected from each donor into EDTA-treated Vacutainer tubes. Ficoll-Paque density-gradient centrifugation was used to isolate PBMCs, with at least 7 million per sample. Trizol reagent was used to extract total RNA from the PBMCs, yielding at least 6 micrograms per sample. The percentages of naive CD45RAhigh/CD27high T cells were determined by flow cytometry on a PBMC aliquot from every donor. The library was prepared using 5' RACE. Instrument used: Illumina HiSeq 2500. A second roughly 6 to 12 cycle PCR used a sample-barcoded 5' primer and a J-beta primer mix. A unique molecular identifier was introduced onto each TCR beta cDNA molecule by a template-switch 5' adaptor carrying 12 random nucleotides. At least 2.5 million CDR3-containing paired-end reads were obtained from each sample. The Mint cDNA synthesis kit, primed by a TRBC-specific oligonucleotide, was used to synthesize first-strand cDNA from all RNA. Following uracil-DNA glycosylase treatment, a first 18-cycle PCR with universal primers M1SS and BC2_uni_R was performed on all cDNA. In the original analysis: Normalization of each sample was performed by random selection of 1 million high-quality reads, each carrying a distinct molecular identifier. Reads sharing molecular identifiers were discarded rather than binned into consensus sequences. MiTCR, with a Q25 quality threshold and the strictest error-elimination algorithm, was used for CDR3 identification, clonotype clustering and error correction. A nonparametric unseen species model using Euler transformation provided a lower-bound estimate of total TCR beta diversity. In TCRdb, the public reads were trimmed at Q25 with fastp and aligned with MiXCR, with productive beta chains retained. CDR3 protein sequences are deduplicated, and each keeps its most common genes and DNA. TCRdb's processing, not the study's, gives the V and J calls here. For this sample there are some 710,000 distinct CDR3 sequences; approximately 22% appear just once. Of the sample, about 20% is held by the ten largest clones.

About this clonotype itself: Its antigen is unknown. Base qualities were left out, and no much larger clone turns up one base away.

Reading the germline V gene (reference sequence) gives CDR1 LNHDA and CDR2 SQIVND. V loses 3 bases of germline sequence and J loses 3 bases, and the interval between the two ends is 12 bases. From the cysteine through the phenylalanine, the CDR3 covers 15 amino acids. The kept DNA is CDR3 alone, 45 bases in frame from the first base. Sequencing was done on a sample of blood. The sequence was obtained from a man aged 70-80 years in good health. The chain uses TRBV19 and TRBJ1-3; matching of 6 bases hints at TRBD1 as the D gene. Read as DNA, the sequence is TGTGCCAGTAGTATCCCTACAGGGTTTGGAAACACCATATATTTT. This yields the protein CASSIPTGFGNTIYF.